The T cell receptor beta chain under discussion was sequenced for a study of blood T cell repertoires in COVID-19. Study as a whole: Samples representing acute and convalescent COVID-19 were sourced from the United States, Italy and Spain.

This clone was detected only a few times. The repertoire was sequenced with immunoSEQ multiplex PCR; TCRdb's copy has only in-frame clones and lacks some. The table lists a few hundred thousand clones, 89% of them singletons. This clonotype was obtained from a man younger than 30 who had recovered from COVID-19. The sample taken for sequencing was peripheral blood.

The CDR3 DNA sequence: TGTGCCAGCAGCCACAACAGGGGGTACGAGCAGTACTTC. This encodes CASSHNRGYEQYF. The J gene is TRBJ2-7, the V gene TRBV3-1 (or the pseudogene TRBV3-2); 8 bases fit TRBD1. The CDR3 has 13 amino acids. Germline V gives CDR1 LGHDT, CDR2 YNNKEL (reference sequence). J lost 4 bases, V lost 3 bases, and 2 bases had no gene match.